The 11 T cell receptor beta chains given below trace back to one sample, sequenced in a study of post-analysis software for immune sequencing data. Study results and caveats: Patients showed TRBV5-6, TRBV5-1 and TRBV20-1 among roughly 5 TRBV segments more frequent than in controls.

Prepared libraries of TCR beta cDNA carried unique molecular identifiers. Each CDR3 protein gets one entry after TCRdb re-called the PCR reads with MiXCR. The table lists about 680,000 distinct CDR3 sequences, 55% to 60% of them singletons. These receptors lack a known antigen. Sequences were obtained from blood. The receptor source for this set is a girl aged 2 to 9 with multiple sclerosis.

The V call is TRBV5-1, the J call TRBJ2-1, with 7 bases identical to TRBD2. Germline V CDR1 and CDR2: SGHRS, YFSETQ. V shed 0 bases and J 4 bases; nucleotides not matched to a gene: 7. This CDR3 comprises 16 residues. The CDR3, as DNA: TGCGCCAGCAGCTTGGCCGGCGAGCGGGGATACAATGAGCAGTTCTTC. Translated, it gives CASSLAGERGYNEQFF.

J is TRBJ2-1 and V is TRBV28; no firm D call. There are 14 residues in the CDR3. V lost 2 bases, J lost 5 bases, and 10 bases lay in between. Germline V gene data show CDR1 as MDHEN and CDR2 as SYDVKM. The chain's CDR3 is CASSLLTVDNEQFF. CDR3 in DNA: TGTGCCAGCAGTTTACTCACGGTTGACAATGAGCAGTTCTTC.

The V gene is TRBV20-1, the J gene TRBJ2-7, with 12 nucleotides matching TRBD2. The J call may not be correct, given that the DNA end is closer to TRBJ2-5. The CDR3 is made up of 15 amino acids. CDR1 is DFQATT and CDR2 is SNEGSKA in the germline V gene (reference sequence). The CDR3: CSARGLAGEQETQYF. The CDR3 region has the DNA TGCAGTGCTAGAGGACTAGCGGGGGAACAAGAGACCCAGTACTTC.

The V gene is TRBV28, the J gene TRBJ2-3, with 9 bases aligning to TRBD2. CDR1 and CDR2 from the germline V gene are MDHEN and SYDVKM. This CDR3 has 18 amino acids. The junction had 20 bases not matched to a gene; V was cut back by 6 bases and J by 7 bases. The CDR3 region is CASSALSSGAFSGYTQYF. The CDR3 DNA reads TGTGCCAGCAGCGCCCTGTCTAGCGGGGCATTCTCGGGGTATACGCAGTATTTT.

This clonotype was seen only a few times. The V and J genes are TRBV20-1 and TRBJ2-1; 10 positions match TRBD2. The CDR3 loop spans 16 amino acids. V lost 0 bases to trimming and J lost 4 bases; unmatched junction nucleotides: 6. Germline CDR1 DFQATT, CDR2 SNEGSKA (reference sequence). The CDR3 nucleotides read TGCAGTGCTAGAGATTTAGCGGGGGGCCATTACAATGAGCAGTTCTTC. It encodes CSARDLAGGHYNEQFF.

This clonotype was counted once. The rearrangement links TRBV29-1 to TRBJ2-5; 10 bases match TRBD1. CDR1 and CDR2 from the germline V gene are SQVTM and ANQGSEA. V trimming: 5 bases; J trimming: 2 bases; junction bases outside the gene matches: 11. The CDR3 length is 16 residues. The CDR3: CSVLNYRDRGQETQYF. For the CDR3, the DNA is TGCAGCGTTTTAAACTACCGGGACAGGGGTCAAGAGACCCAGTACTTC. The whole variable domain, filled in from reference TRBV29-1 and TRBJ2-5, reads SAVISQKPSRDICQRGTSLTIQCQVDSQVTMMFWYRQQPGQSLTLIATANQGSEATYESGFVIDKFPISRPNLTFSTLTVSNMSPEDSSIYLCSVLNYRDRGQETQYFGPGTRLLVL.

The V gene is TRBV7-9, the J gene TRBJ1-2; no firm D call. Trimming removed 3 bases at V and 8 bases at J, with 10 bases between. Germline CDR1 is SEHNR and CDR2 is FQNEAQ (reference sequence). CDR3 length: 12 residues. CDR3 DNA sequence: TGTGCCAGCAGCTTCTCCCAGGCAGGCTACACCTTC. Amino acid sequence: CASSFSQAGYTF.

The rearrangement joins TRBV7-6 to TRBJ2-1, with 8 bases matching TRBD1. V was clipped by 4 bases and J by 0 bases; unmatched bases: 5. This CDR3 contains 16 residues. Germline values: CDR1 SGHVS, CDR2 FNYEAQ. CDR3 sequence (DNA): TGTGCCAGCAGCTCGTGGACAGGGCGCTCCTACAATGAGCAGTTCTTC. Protein: CASSSWTGRSYNEQFF. Looking up the rest from reference TRBV7-6 and TRBJ2-1 gives the full variable domain: GAGVSQSPRYKVTKRGQDVALRCDPISGHVSLYWYRQALGQGPEFLTYFNYEAQQDKSGLPNDRFSAERPEGSISTLTIQRTEQRDSAMYRCASSSWTGRSYNEQFFGPGTRLTVL.

This chain links TRBV11-2 with TRBJ2-7; D is unresolved. Germline assignment: CDR1 SGHAT and CDR2 FQNNGV. The ends were cut back, 1 base at V and 0 bases at J, with 10 bases in the middle. The CDR3 covers 15 residues. CDR3 residues: CASSLGGKSSYEQYF. The CDR3 bases are TGTGCCAGCAGCTTAGGAGGCAAGAGCTCCTACGAGCAGTACTTC.

This sequence joins TRBV12-3 or TRBV12-4 and TRBJ2-3; 8 positions agree with TRBD1. Unmatched junction bases numbered 0, after V lost 6 bases and J lost 1 base. There are 13 residues in the CDR3. The CDR3 DNA reads TGTGCCAGCAGGACAGGGGGCACAGATACGCAGTATTTT. This gives the protein CASRTGGTDTQYF.

The genes are TRBV29-1 and TRBJ2-7; 7 bases agree with TRBD2. The CDR3 has 16 residues. Unmatched junction bases numbered 20, after V lost 7 bases and J lost 5 bases. Per the germline V gene, CDR1 is SQVTM and CDR2 is ANQGSEA. The CDR3 region has the DNA TGCAGCGACGGGGGGTTGGGGTCGCGGGAGCCCGACGAGCAGTACTTC. Its translation: CSDGGLGSREPDEQYF.